This T cell receptor beta chain was documented in a study of blood T cell repertoires in COVID-19. Study summary: The United States, Italy and Spain supplied acute and convalescent COVID-19 samples. Sample material is recorded as cDNA or gDNA derived from T cells, B-cell-depleted T cells, or PBMCs.

Per the authors' pipeline: Amplified reference gene primers provided the basis for estimating nucleated cell counts. Repertoires were generated with immunoSEQ multiplex PCR, while TCRdb's copy carries only in-frame clones and drops some. That table furnishes V, J and clone size, whereas the DNA furnished D and trimming. The table records 250,000 or so clones, around 81% of them present only once. The CDR3 loop spans 15 amino acids. Between the trimmed V and J ends, which lost 5 bases and 0 bases, there was a span of 11 bases. Germline loops: CDR1 LNHDA, CDR2 SQIVND (reference sequence). Sequenced sample: peripheral blood. The chain joins TRBV19 to TRBJ1-3; D is uncertain. The clonotype was recovered from an older woman with active or convalescent COVID-19. CDR3 nucleotide sequence: TGTGCCAGTAGTCCAGGAAGGAACTCTGGAAACACCATATATTTT. It codes for CASSPGRNSGNTIYF.